The rows below give T cell receptor beta chains drawn from one sample of a study of cytomegalovirus exposure and HLA in healthy donors. Using immunoSEQ multiplex PCR, the repertoire was profiled, and TCRdb retains in-frame clones only, with some absent. The data contain fewer than 150,000 clones, roughly three quarters of them seen just once; the ten biggest clones take up roughly 4.9%. Sequenced input: PBMCs. The receptors were gathered from a woman aged 50 to 65 in good health and CMV-seronegative. CDR3s include the opening cysteine and the closing phenylalanine or tryptophan. Fields, in order: J gene, V gene, D gene, clone size, CDR3 protein, CDR3 DNA. The D gene is left open where the match is weak. Rows give clone size only sometimes, using once, few, many, or a class for an expanded clone.

j_gene: TRBJ1-2; v_gene: TRBV27; d_gene: -; abundance: -; CDR3aa: CASSSTPSGYGYTF; CDR3nt: TGTGCCAGCAGTTCAACCCCATCGGGCTATGGCTACACCTTC
j_gene: TRBJ1-2; v_gene: TRBV5-1; d_gene: TRBD1; abundance: -; CDR3aa: CASSHWTGGPYGYTF; CDR3nt: TGCGCCAGCAGCCATTGGACAGGGGGCCCGTATGGCTACACCTTC
j_gene: TRBJ1-1; v_gene: TRBV18; d_gene: -; abundance: -; CDR3aa: CASSRDAGGRTEAFF; CDR3nt: TGTGCCAGCTCACGGGATGCGGGGGGCAGAACTGAAGCTTTCTTT
j_gene: TRBJ1-1; v_gene: TRBV5-4; d_gene: -; abundance: -; CDR3aa: CASSPADTEAFF; CDR3nt: TGTGCCAGCAGCCCTGCGGACACTGAAGCTTTCTTT
j_gene: TRBJ1-2; v_gene: TRBV5-1; d_gene: -; abundance: -; CDR3aa: CASSLRLPTGQLGYGYTF; CDR3nt: TGCGCCAGCAGCTTGAGATTGCCGACAGGCCAGTTGGGCTATGGCTACACCTTC
j_gene: TRBJ2-7; v_gene: TRBV28; d_gene: TRBD1; abundance: -; CDR3aa: CASTSTGFHEQYF; CDR3nt: TGTGCCAGCACCTCGACAGGGTTCCACGAGCAGTACTTC
j_gene: TRBJ2-7; v_gene: TRBV5-1; d_gene: -; abundance: -; CDR3aa: CASSLDVEGKQYF; CDR3nt: TGCGCCAGCAGCTTGGATGTGGAGGGGAAGCAGTACTTC
j_gene: TRBJ2-6; v_gene: TRBV7-3; d_gene: -; abundance: -; CDR3aa: CASSLYSEGSGANVLTF; CDR3nt: TGTGCCAGCAGCTTATATTCGGAGGGCTCTGGGGCCAACGTCCTGACTTTC
j_gene: TRBJ2-1; v_gene: TRBV4-3; d_gene: TRBD2; abundance: -; CDR3aa: CASSHNLAGGRPSEQFF; CDR3nt: TGCGCCAGCAGCCACAACCTAGCGGGGGGCCGACCCTCTGAGCAGTTCTTC
j_gene: TRBJ2-7; v_gene: TRBV7-9; d_gene: -; abundance: -; CDR3aa: CSSSLDASSLGGEQYF; CDR3nt: TGTTCCAGCAGCTTAGATGCCTCTAGCCTAGGGGGAGAGCAGTACTTC
j_gene: TRBJ2-7; v_gene: TRBV5-1; d_gene: -; abundance: -; CDR3aa: CASSPGTSLYEQYF; CDR3nt: TGCGCCAGCAGCCCCGGGACATCCCTCTACGAGCAGTACTTC
j_gene: TRBJ1-4; v_gene: TRBV7-9; d_gene: TRBD1; abundance: -; CDR3aa: CASSLQGATNEKLFF; CDR3nt: TGTGCCAGCAGCTTACAGGGGGCGACTAATGAAAAACTGTTTTTT
j_gene: TRBJ1-1; v_gene: TRBV25-1; d_gene: -; abundance: few; CDR3aa: CASSVRGLTEAFF; CDR3nt: TGTGCCAGCAGTGTGCGGGGGCTCACTGAAGCTTTCTTT
j_gene: TRBJ1-2; v_gene: TRBV5-6; d_gene: -; abundance: -; CDR3aa: CASSSLLTTVYGYTF; CDR3nt: TGTGCCAGCAGCTCCCTACTGACAACAGTCTATGGCTACACCTTC
j_gene: TRBJ2-2; v_gene: TRBV28; d_gene: -; abundance: -; CDR3aa: CATGQNGELFF; CDR3nt: TGTGCCACCGGACAGAACGGGGAGCTGTTTTTT
j_gene: TRBJ2-7; v_gene: TRBV5-1; d_gene: -; abundance: -; CDR3aa: CASSATGSAMYEQYF; CDR3nt: TGCGCCAGCAGCGCCACAGGAAGCGCGATGTACGAGCAGTACTTC
j_gene: TRBJ2-5; v_gene: TRBV6-6; d_gene: TRBD2; abundance: -; CDR3aa: CASSYALAGGQETQYF; CDR3nt: TGTGCCAGCAGTTACGCCCTAGCGGGGGGTCAAGAGACCCAGTACTTC
j_gene: TRBJ2-1; v_gene: TRBV2; d_gene: TRBD2; abundance: -; CDR3aa: CASSVVAGGLNEQFF; CDR3nt: TGTGCCAGCAGTGTAGTGGCGGGGGGGCTTAATGAGCAGTTCTTC
j_gene: TRBJ2-3; v_gene: TRBV25-1; d_gene: -; abundance: -; CDR3aa: CASSDGGSPDTQYF; CDR3nt: TGTGCCAGCAGTGATGGGGGGTCCCCAGATACGCAGTATTTT
j_gene: TRBJ2-1; v_gene: TRBV7-2; d_gene: -; abundance: -; CDR3aa: CASSLAIAAASSYNEQFF; CDR3nt: TGTGCCAGCAGCTTAGCCATTGCAGCGGCTAGCTCCTACAATGAGCAGTTCTTC
j_gene: TRBJ1-6; v_gene: TRBV6-1; d_gene: -; abundance: -; CDR3aa: CASREGGHSPLHF; CDR3nt: TGTGCCAGCAGAGAAGGAGGGCATTCACCCCTCCACTTT
j_gene: TRBJ2-1; v_gene: TRBV5-1; d_gene: -; abundance: -; CDR3aa: CASSLYNEQFF; CDR3nt: TGCGCCAGCAGCTTGTATAATGAGCAGTTCTTC
j_gene: TRBJ1-6; v_gene: TRBV6-6; d_gene: -; abundance: -; CDR3aa: CASSQGQLYNSPLHF; CDR3nt: TGTGCCAGCAGTCAAGGACAGCTATATAATTCACCCCTCCACTTT
j_gene: TRBJ1-4; v_gene: TRBV4-1; d_gene: -; abundance: few; CDR3aa: CASSQGPDRSEKLFF; CDR3nt: TGCGCCAGCAGCCAGGGGCCTGACCGGAGTGAAAAACTGTTTTTT